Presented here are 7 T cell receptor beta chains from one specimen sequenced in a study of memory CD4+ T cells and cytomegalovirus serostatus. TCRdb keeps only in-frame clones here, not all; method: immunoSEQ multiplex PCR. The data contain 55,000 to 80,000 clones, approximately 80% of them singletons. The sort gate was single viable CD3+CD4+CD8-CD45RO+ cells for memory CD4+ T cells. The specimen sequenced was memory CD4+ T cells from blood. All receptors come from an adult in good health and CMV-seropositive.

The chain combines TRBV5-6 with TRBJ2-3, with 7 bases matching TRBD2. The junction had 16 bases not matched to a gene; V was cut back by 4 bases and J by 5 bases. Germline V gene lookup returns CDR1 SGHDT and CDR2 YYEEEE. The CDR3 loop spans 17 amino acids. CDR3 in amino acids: CASSSPSEAGEGDTQYF. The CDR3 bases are TGTGCCAGCAGCAGTCCCTCGGAGGCGGGGGAGGGAGATACGCAGTATTTT.

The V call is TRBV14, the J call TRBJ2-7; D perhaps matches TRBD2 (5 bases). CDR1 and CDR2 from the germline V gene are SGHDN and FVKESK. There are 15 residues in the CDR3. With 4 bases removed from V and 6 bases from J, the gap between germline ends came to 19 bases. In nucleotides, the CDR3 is TGTGCCAGCAGCCCGCTCGGCCAGAGGGAGTCCGAGCAGTACTTC. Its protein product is CASSPLGQRESEQYF.

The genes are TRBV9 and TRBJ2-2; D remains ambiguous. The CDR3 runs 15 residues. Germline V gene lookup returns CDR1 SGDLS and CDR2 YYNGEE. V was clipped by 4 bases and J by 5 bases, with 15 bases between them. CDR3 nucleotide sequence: TGTGCCAGCAGCCCGAGTAGGGTCGCGACCGGGGAGCTGTTTTTT. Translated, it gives CASSPSRVATGELFF.

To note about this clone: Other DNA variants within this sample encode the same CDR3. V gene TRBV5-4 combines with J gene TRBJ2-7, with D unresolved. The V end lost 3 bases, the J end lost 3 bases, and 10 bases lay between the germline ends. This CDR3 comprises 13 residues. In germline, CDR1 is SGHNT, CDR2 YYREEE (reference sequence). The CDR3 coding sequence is TGTGCCAGCAGCTCCCCGGCTCTCTACGAGCAGTACTTC. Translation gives CASSSPALYEQYF.

The CDR3 is CASSLWSGQGNQPQHF. DNA for the CDR3: TGTGCCAGCAGTTTGTGGTCCGGACAGGGGAATCAGCCCCAGCATTTT. This sequence joins TRBV28 and TRBJ1-5, with 9 bases aligning to TRBD1. The CDR3 spans 16 residues. Per the germline V gene, CDR1 is MDHEN and CDR2 is SYDVKM. V shed 3 bases, J shed 4 bases, and the junction held 7 bases outside the gene matches.

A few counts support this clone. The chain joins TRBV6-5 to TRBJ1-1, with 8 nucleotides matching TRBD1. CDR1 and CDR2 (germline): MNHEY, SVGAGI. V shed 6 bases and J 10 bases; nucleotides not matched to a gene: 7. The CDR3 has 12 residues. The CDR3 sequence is CASSPGQGRAFF. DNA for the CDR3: TGTGCCAGCAGCCCCGGACAGGGACGAGCTTTCTTT.

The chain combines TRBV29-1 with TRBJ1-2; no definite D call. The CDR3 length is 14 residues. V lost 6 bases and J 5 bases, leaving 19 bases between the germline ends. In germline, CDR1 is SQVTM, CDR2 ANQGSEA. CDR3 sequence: CSVVVTGEGYGYTF. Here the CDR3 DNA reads TGCAGCGTCGTGGTGACGGGAGAAGGGTATGGCTACACCTTC.